A selection of T cell receptor beta chains follows, all from one sample in a study of quantifying T cell responses using KT2 cells. TCRdb itself ran the UMI-ligation and nested PCR reads through MiXCR, one entry per CDR3 protein. The table lists some 50,000 distinct CDR3 sequences, approximately 10% of them singletons. The sample taken for sequencing was PBMCs spiked with cells of the T cell clone KT2. The receptors were sampled from a human donor. The CDR3 runs from the conserved cysteine through the conserved F or W. A D gene is named only where the DNA matches it firmly. Clone size is stated in some rows and not others, as once, few, many or a class when expanded.

cdr3_nt: TGTGCCAGCAGCTCGGGCTGGGGAGGGAACACCGGGGAGCTGTTTTTT
cdr3_aa: CASSSGWGGNTGELFF
v_call: TRBV5-5
j_call: TRBJ2-2
d_call: NA
clone_size: NA

cdr3_nt: TGCGCCAGCAGCCATTGGGGAAGGGTCGGGGGCAATGAGCAGTTCTTC
cdr3_aa: CASSHWGRVGGNEQFF
v_call: TRBV4-1
j_call: TRBJ2-1
d_call: NA
clone_size: few

cdr3_nt: TGCGCCAGCCGGCCGGCACTTTCTATTGGAGCTTTCTTT
cdr3_aa: CASRPALSIGAFF
v_call: TRBV5-1
j_call: TRBJ1-1
d_call: NA
clone_size: few

cdr3_nt: TGTGCCAGCAGCCAAGATCGGGCCACGCGGGGCTACACCTTC
cdr3_aa: CASSQDRATRGYTF
v_call: TRBV3-1
j_call: TRBJ1-2
d_call: NA
clone_size: few

cdr3_nt: TGCAGCTCTGCCGGGACAGGGGGTGCGGGCTACACCTTC
cdr3_aa: CSSAGTGGAGYTF
v_call: TRBV29-1
j_call: TRBJ1-2
d_call: TRBD1
clone_size: NA

cdr3_nt: TGTGCCAGCAGCCATTCGGACAGGGTTGTCTACGAGCAGTACTTC
cdr3_aa: CASSHSDRVVYEQYF
v_call: TRBV7-9
j_call: TRBJ2-7
d_call: TRBD1
clone_size: once

cdr3_nt: TGCGCCAGCAGCCAAGACAGCTCCTATAATTCACCCCTCCACTTT
cdr3_aa: CASSQDSSYNSPLHF
v_call: TRBV4-1
j_call: TRBJ1-6
d_call: NA
clone_size: few

cdr3_nt: TGTGCCAGCAGCCCCCGGACTAGCGGGAGTTCTTACGAGCAGTACTTC
cdr3_aa: CASSPRTSGSSYEQYF
v_call: TRBV13
j_call: TRBJ2-7
d_call: TRBD2
clone_size: many

cdr3_nt: TGCGCCAGCAGCTTGGCTCCAAGTCAGGGAGAGACCCAGTACTTC
cdr3_aa: CASSLAPSQGETQYF
v_call: TRBV5-1
j_call: TRBJ2-5
d_call: NA
clone_size: few

cdr3_nt: TGTGCCAGCAGCCAAGTTGGGCTAGCGGGGGGAACCGGGGAGCTGTTTTTT
cdr3_aa: CASSQVGLAGGTGELFF
v_call: TRBV3-1
j_call: TRBJ2-2
d_call: TRBD2
clone_size: many

cdr3_nt: TGTGCCAGCAGCCAGGGGACAGGCCTTAGCTCCTACGAGCAGTACTTC
cdr3_aa: CASSQGTGLSSYEQYF
v_call: TRBV4-2
j_call: TRBJ2-7
d_call: TRBD1
clone_size: NA

cdr3_nt: TGCAGTGCTAGAGACCCCGGGACCTTGGAGCAGTACTTC
cdr3_aa: CSARDPGTLEQYF
v_call: TRBV20-1
j_call: TRBJ2-7
d_call: NA
clone_size: many

cdr3_nt: TGTGCCAGCAGCTTGACAGGGGACTCCTACAATGAGCAGTTCTTC
cdr3_aa: CASSLTGDSYNEQFF
v_call: TRBV5-5
j_call: TRBJ2-1
d_call: TRBD1
clone_size: NA

cdr3_nt: TGCAGTGCTCGAAAGCGGGAGGTAGATACGCAGTATTTT
cdr3_aa: CSARKREVDTQYF
v_call: TRBV20-1
j_call: TRBJ2-3
d_call: TRBD2
clone_size: few

cdr3_nt: TGTGCCAGCAGCTTAGGCGGGGGGCTTCAAGAGACCCAGTACTTC
cdr3_aa: CASSLGGGLQETQYF
v_call: TRBV7-3
j_call: TRBJ2-5
d_call: TRBD2
clone_size: few

cdr3_nt: TGTGCCAGCAGTTACAGTTCAGGGTTTATGGACACTGAAGCTTTCTTT
cdr3_aa: CASSYSSGFMDTEAFF
v_call: TRBV6-5
j_call: TRBJ1-1
d_call: NA
clone_size: few

cdr3_nt: TGTGCCAGCAGCAACAGATACCGGGACAGGTTAAACGCCATATATTTT
cdr3_aa: CASSNRYRDRLNAIYF
v_call: TRBV7-6
j_call: TRBJ1-3
d_call: TRBD1
clone_size: NA

cdr3_nt: TGTGCCAGTAGTATAAGGGCGGGAGGAGGAGAGCAGTACTTC
cdr3_aa: CASSIRAGGGEQYF
v_call: TRBV19
j_call: TRBJ2-7
d_call: TRBD2
clone_size: NA

cdr3_nt: TGTGCCAGCAGCACTTACCTAACGACTTACGAGCAGTACTTC
cdr3_aa: CASSTYLTTYEQYF
v_call: TRBV7-2
j_call: TRBJ2-7
d_call: NA
clone_size: NA

cdr3_nt: TGTGCCAGCAGTATCCGGTCCGGGGAGCTGTTTTTT
cdr3_aa: CASSIRSGELFF
v_call: TRBV27
j_call: TRBJ2-2
d_call: NA
clone_size: many

cdr3_nt: TGTGCCAGCAGTTCTTCCACAGGGGGCTCCTACAATGAGCAGTTCTTC
cdr3_aa: CASSSSTGGSYNEQFF
v_call: TRBV2
j_call: TRBJ2-1
d_call: TRBD1
clone_size: few

cdr3_nt: TGCGCCAGCAGCTTTACGAAGTTGGGGGGTGCAGATACGCAGTATTTT
cdr3_aa: CASSFTKLGGADTQYF
v_call: TRBV5-1
j_call: TRBJ2-3
d_call: NA
clone_size: few

cdr3_nt: TGCGCCAGCAGCCATGAATCCTACAATGAGCAGTTCTTC
cdr3_aa: CASSHESYNEQFF
v_call: TRBV4-3
j_call: TRBJ2-1
d_call: NA
clone_size: many

cdr3_nt: TGTGCCAGCAGCCCCGTGGTTAACACTGAAGCTTTCTTT
cdr3_aa: CASSPVVNTEAFF
v_call: TRBV7-2
j_call: TRBJ1-1
d_call: NA
clone_size: NA

cdr3_nt: TGTGCCAGCAGTGATCGGAGGCAGGACGGCGAGCAGTACTTC
cdr3_aa: CASSDRRQDGEQYF
v_call: TRBV2
j_call: TRBJ2-7
d_call: NA
clone_size: NA

cdr3_nt: TGCAGTGCTATAAGACAGGGGGCCTACGAGCAGTACTTC
cdr3_aa: CSAIRQGAYEQYF
v_call: TRBV20-1
j_call: TRBJ2-7
d_call: TRBD1
clone_size: many

cdr3_nt: TGTGCCACCAGCAGAGCACAGGGGGCACAAGCTACGCAGTATTTT
cdr3_aa: CATSRAQGAQATQYF
v_call: TRBV15
j_call: TRBJ2-3
d_call: TRBD1
clone_size: few

cdr3_nt: TGCAGTGCTCTACTAGCGTGGGGATCAGATACGCAGTATTTT
cdr3_aa: CSALLAWGSDTQYF
v_call: TRBV20-1
j_call: TRBJ2-3
d_call: TRBD2
clone_size: many

cdr3_nt: TGCAGCGTTACAGGGGAGGGAAATGAAAAACTGTTTTTT
cdr3_aa: CSVTGEGNEKLFF
v_call: TRBV29-1
j_call: TRBJ1-4
d_call: TRBD1
clone_size: few

cdr3_nt: TGTGCCTGGAGTGTACGCATGCAGGGGAGGTATGGCTACACCTTC
cdr3_aa: CAWSVRMQGRYGYTF
v_call: TRBV30
j_call: TRBJ1-2
d_call: NA
clone_size: NA

cdr3_nt: TGTGCCAGCAGCTTTCCAGGGAGACCCCAAGAGACCCAGTACTTC
cdr3_aa: CASSFPGRPQETQYF
v_call: TRBV7-2
j_call: TRBJ2-5
d_call: NA
clone_size: NA

cdr3_nt: TGTGCCAGCAGCTCCGCTAGCGGGAGCTCCTACAATGAGCAGTTCTTC
cdr3_aa: CASSSASGSSYNEQFF
v_call: TRBV6-2/TRBV6-3
j_call: TRBJ2-1
d_call: TRBD2
clone_size: many

cdr3_nt: TGTGCCAGCAGCCCGCCGGTTACAGATACGCAGTATTTT
cdr3_aa: CASSPPVTDTQYF
v_call: TRBV7-9
j_call: TRBJ2-3
d_call: NA
clone_size: NA

cdr3_nt: TGTGCCAGCAGCTCACTAGCGGCCCAGGAGACCCAGTACTTC
cdr3_aa: CASSSLAAQETQYF
v_call: TRBV7-6
j_call: TRBJ2-5
d_call: TRBD2
clone_size: NA

cdr3_nt: TGCGCCAGCAGCTTGGGTCCAGGGGAGAGCAATCAGCCCCAGCATTTT
cdr3_aa: CASSLGPGESNQPQHF
v_call: TRBV5-1
j_call: TRBJ1-5
d_call: NA
clone_size: few

cdr3_nt: TGTGCCAGCAGTTACCTTACGCGGCCCCAGGAGGTTTCCTACGAGCAGTACTTC
cdr3_aa: CASSYLTRPQEVSYEQYF
v_call: TRBV6-6
j_call: TRBJ2-7
d_call: NA
clone_size: few

cdr3_nt: TGTGCCTGGCGTTTAGCGGGGGCTGTAGGCAATCAGCCCCAGCATTTT
cdr3_aa: CAWRLAGAVGNQPQHF
v_call: TRBV30
j_call: TRBJ1-5
d_call: NA
clone_size: NA

cdr3_nt: TGTGCCAGCAGCCGGACAGCCCCCGAGCAGTACTTC
cdr3_aa: CASSRTAPEQYF
v_call: TRBV7-8
j_call: TRBJ2-7
d_call: NA
clone_size: NA

cdr3_nt: TGTGCCACAACTGTAGGGCGGGGAACTGAAGCTTTCTTT
cdr3_aa: CATTVGRGTEAFF
v_call: TRBV6-1
j_call: TRBJ1-1
d_call: NA
clone_size: NA

cdr3_nt: TGTGCCAGCCGGGTACGGGGGGGAGGAGGCTACACCTTC
cdr3_aa: CASRVRGGGGYTF
v_call: TRBV6-6
j_call: TRBJ1-2
d_call: NA
clone_size: few